This TCR beta chain came from a study of early T cells in non-severe SARS-CoV-2 infection. Whole-study context: Sequencing of bulk RNA from unsorted whole blood was done, without chain pairing.

Using its own MiXCR run on the 5' RACE reads, TCRdb lists one record per CDR3 protein. The top ten hold roughly 1.3% of the sample, which has about 99,000 distinct CDR3 sequences, approximately 15% seen once. The germline gives CDR1 MRHNA, CDR2 SNTAGT. This CDR3 contains 15 residues. V was shortened by 3 bases and J by 6 bases, with 18 bases between the two germline ends. This clonotype was picked up a small number of times. Specimen: whole blood. The chain recombines TRBV6-4 with TRBJ2-7; a possible D gene is TRBD2 (5 bases). This receptor was taken from an adult who was a healthcare worker with PCR-confirmed SARS-CoV-2 infection or an uninfected control (not recorded which). This chain's CDR3 is CASSERERDLGEQYF. Here the CDR3 DNA reads TGTGCCAGCAGTGAGAGGGAGCGTGACTTGGGCGAGCAGTACTTC.